The clone carrying this T cell receptor (beta chain) was counted at least ten times. Its target is not known. These data come from a study of metastatic and nonmetastatic thyroid tumors. In the study overall: A comparison of repertoires was made across blood and tumor or nodule tissue from malignant and benign thyroid patients.

MiXCR was used by TCRdb to re-call the PCR reads. This repertoire shows more than 85,000 clones, 8.6% found once; its top ten account for under 9%. Points from the study as a whole: Benign nodules were reported to have significantly lower TCR beta diversity than malignant thyroid tumors, in blood and tumor.

Ahead of thyroid surgery, no patient had received treatment of any kind. The receptor's source is a female donor with papillary thyroid cancer or a benign thyroid nodule (not recorded which). Some clones in this sample may be carry-over from other donors' samples. The sample taken for sequencing was blood.

The CDR3 sequence is CASSYYAKGAKNIQYF. The CDR3 region has the DNA TGTGCCAGCAGTTACTACGCAAAGGGAGCCAAAAACATTCAGTACTTC. The V call is TRBV6-6, the J call TRBJ2-4; D is ambiguous. The V end lost 1 base, the J end lost 0 bases, and 10 bases lay between the germline ends. The germline CDR1 and CDR2 sequences are MNHNY and SVGAGI (reference sequence). The CDR3 covers 16 residues.